These 5 T cell receptor beta chains share one sample of origin, sequenced in a study of identical twins. MiXCR, run by TCRdb on the 5' RACE reads, gives a single entry per CDR3 protein. The sample contains some 590,000 distinct CDR3 sequences, 9.5% to 10% of which appear only once. These data were also reused for a study on yellow fever vaccine responses in identical twins.

The sample comprised PBMCs. The source is a woman under 30 in good health.

This clonotype was found a few times. The chain is built from TRBV7-9 and TRBJ2-3, with 9 bases matching TRBD2. V shed 5 bases, J shed 4 bases, and the junction held 10 bases outside the gene matches. The CDR3 sequence is 16 residues long. The germline V gene has CDR1 SEHNR and CDR2 FQNEAQ (reference sequence). CDR3 bases: TGTGCCAGCAGCGAAAACTTGGCGGGGGGGGCAGATACGCAGTATTTT. This encodes CASSENLAGGADTQYF.

This clonotype was observed at least ten times. This chain joins TRBV3-1 and TRBJ2-5, with D unclear. Trimming pared 4 bases from V and 7 bases from J, leaving 16 bases between. The CDR3 loop spans 14 amino acids. Germline V gene data show CDR1 as LGHDT and CDR2 as YNNKEL (reference sequence). In DNA, the CDR3 is TGTGCCAGCAGCCTTAAGGGCCTCGAGGTGACCCAGTACTTC. Encoded protein: CASSLKGLEVTQYF.

This clonotype was seen more than once but under ten times. The rearrangement joins TRBV4-1 to TRBJ2-3; possibly TRBD2 for D (6 bases). CDR3 length: 16 residues. Germline V CDR1 and CDR2: MGHRA, YSYEKL. The V end lost 3 bases, the J end lost 0 bases, and 13 bases lay between the germline ends. The CDR3, as DNA: TGCGCCAGCAGCCAGCGGGGAGGAGCCAGCACAGATACGCAGTATTTT. It encodes CASSQRGGASTDTQYF.

At least ten counts were recorded for this clonotype. The genes are TRBV27 and TRBJ2-1, with TRBD1 matching over 8 bases. CDR1 and CDR2 from the germline V gene are MNHEY and SMNVEV (reference sequence). The CDR3 extends over 15 amino acids. The V segment lost 4 bases and the J segment 10 bases; nucleotides outside the gene matches: 12. The CDR3 spells CASSSFWTGLREQFF. CDR3 coding DNA: TGTGCCAGCAGTTCATTTTGGACAGGGTTGCGGGAGCAGTTCTTC.

V gene TRBV2 combines with J gene TRBJ2-1; 7 nucleotides line up with TRBD2. V shed 11 bases and J 4 bases; nucleotides not matched to a gene: 11. Germline V gene sequence: CDR1 SNHLY, CDR2 FYNNEI. This CDR3 has 14 residues. CDR3 sequence reads: CAPRASGYYNEQFF. CDR3 DNA sequence: TGTGCCCCCCGGGCTAGCGGTTATTACAATGAGCAGTTCTTC. Drawing the rest from reference TRBV2 and TRBJ2-1, the complete variable domain is EPEVTQTPSHQVTQMGQEVILRCVPISNHLYFYWYRQILGQKVEFLVSFYNNEISEKSEIFDDQFSVERPDGSNFTLKIRSTKLEDSAMYFCAPRASGYYNEQFFGPGTRLTVL.